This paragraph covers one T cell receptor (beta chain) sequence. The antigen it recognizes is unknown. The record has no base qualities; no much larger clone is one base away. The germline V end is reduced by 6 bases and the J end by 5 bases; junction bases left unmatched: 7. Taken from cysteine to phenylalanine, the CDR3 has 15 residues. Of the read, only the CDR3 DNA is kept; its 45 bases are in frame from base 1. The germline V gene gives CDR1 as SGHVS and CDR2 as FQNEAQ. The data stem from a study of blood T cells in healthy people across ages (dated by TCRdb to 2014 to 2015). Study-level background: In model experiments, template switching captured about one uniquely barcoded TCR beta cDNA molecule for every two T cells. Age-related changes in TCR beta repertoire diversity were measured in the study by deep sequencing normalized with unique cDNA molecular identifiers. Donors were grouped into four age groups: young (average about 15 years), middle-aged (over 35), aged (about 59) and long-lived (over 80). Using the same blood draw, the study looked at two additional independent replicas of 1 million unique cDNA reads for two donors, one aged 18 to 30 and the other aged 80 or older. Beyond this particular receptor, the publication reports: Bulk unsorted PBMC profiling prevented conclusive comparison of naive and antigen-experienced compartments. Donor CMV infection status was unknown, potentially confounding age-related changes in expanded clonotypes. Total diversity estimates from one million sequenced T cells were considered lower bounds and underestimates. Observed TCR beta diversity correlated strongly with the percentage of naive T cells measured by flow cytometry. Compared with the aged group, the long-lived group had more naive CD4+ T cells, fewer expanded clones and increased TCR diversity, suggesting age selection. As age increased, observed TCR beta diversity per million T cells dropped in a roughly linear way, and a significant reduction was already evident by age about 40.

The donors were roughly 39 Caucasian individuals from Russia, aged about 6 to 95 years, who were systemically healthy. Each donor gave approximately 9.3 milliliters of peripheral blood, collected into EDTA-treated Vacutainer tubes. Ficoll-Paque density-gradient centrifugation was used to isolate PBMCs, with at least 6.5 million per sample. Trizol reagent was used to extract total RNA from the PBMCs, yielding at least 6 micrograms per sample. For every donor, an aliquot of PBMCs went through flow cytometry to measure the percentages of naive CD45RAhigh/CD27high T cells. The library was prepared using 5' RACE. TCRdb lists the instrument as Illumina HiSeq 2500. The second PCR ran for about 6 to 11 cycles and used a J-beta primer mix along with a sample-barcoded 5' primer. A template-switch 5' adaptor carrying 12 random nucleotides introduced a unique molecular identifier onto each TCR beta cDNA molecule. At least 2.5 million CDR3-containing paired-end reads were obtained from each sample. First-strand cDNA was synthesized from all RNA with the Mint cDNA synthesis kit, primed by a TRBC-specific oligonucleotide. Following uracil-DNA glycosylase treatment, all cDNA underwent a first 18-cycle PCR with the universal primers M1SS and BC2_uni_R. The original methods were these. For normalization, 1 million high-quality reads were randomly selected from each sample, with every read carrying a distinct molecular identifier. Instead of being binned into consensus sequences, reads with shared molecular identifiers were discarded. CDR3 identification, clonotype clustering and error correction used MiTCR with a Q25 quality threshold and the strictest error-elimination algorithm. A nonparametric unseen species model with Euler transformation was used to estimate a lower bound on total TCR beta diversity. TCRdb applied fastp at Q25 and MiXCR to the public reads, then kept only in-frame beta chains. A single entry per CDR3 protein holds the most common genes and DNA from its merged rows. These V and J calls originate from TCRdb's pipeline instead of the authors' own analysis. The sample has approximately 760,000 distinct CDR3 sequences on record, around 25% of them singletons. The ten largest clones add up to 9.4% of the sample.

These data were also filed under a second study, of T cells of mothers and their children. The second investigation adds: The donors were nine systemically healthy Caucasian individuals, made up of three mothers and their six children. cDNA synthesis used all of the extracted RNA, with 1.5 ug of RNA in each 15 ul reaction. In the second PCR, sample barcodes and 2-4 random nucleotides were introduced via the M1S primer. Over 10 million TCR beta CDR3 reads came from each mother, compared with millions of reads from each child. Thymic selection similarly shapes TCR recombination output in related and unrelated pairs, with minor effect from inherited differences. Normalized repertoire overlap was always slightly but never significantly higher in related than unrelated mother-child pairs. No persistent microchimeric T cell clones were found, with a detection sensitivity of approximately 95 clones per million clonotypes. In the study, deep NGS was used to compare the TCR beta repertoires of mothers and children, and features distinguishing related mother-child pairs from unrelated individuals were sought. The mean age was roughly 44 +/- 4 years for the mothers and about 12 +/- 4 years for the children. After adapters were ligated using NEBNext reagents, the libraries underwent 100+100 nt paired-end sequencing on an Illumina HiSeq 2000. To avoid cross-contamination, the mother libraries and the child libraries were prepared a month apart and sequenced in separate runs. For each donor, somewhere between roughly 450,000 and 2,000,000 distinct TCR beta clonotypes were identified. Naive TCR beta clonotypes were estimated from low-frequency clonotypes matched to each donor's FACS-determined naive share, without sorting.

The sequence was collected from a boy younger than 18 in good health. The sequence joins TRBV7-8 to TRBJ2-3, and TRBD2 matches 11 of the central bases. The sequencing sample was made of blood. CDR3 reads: CASSVLAGVGDTQYF. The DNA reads TGTGCCAGCAGTGTACTAGCGGGAGTGGGAGATACGCAGTATTTT.